The 15 T cell receptor beta chains listed next were all sequenced from one sample in a study of blood T cell repertoires in COVID-19. Generated by immunoSEQ multiplex PCR, the TCRdb table keeps only in-frame clones and is missing some. The sample yields some 220,000 clones, 85% seen once. The sample taken for sequencing was peripheral blood. These receptors came from a woman aged 55-70 years with active or convalescent COVID-19.

The CDR3 region has the DNA TGTGCCAGCAGCTTGGGTCACGGGGGAGGTGGCTACACCTTC. Protein: CASSLGHGGGGYTF. V gene TRBV5-6 combines with J gene TRBJ1-2, with D tentatively TRBD1 (5 bases). CDR1 is SGHDT, CDR2 YYEEEE, per germline. V was cut by 0 bases and J by 7 bases, with 13 bases left in between. The CDR3 is made up of 14 amino acids.

This rearrangement joins TRBV14 to TRBJ1-3; weak D call: TRBD1 (6 bases). Germline CDR1 and CDR2: SGHDN and FVKESK. This CDR3 has 16 residues. V was trimmed by 1 base and J by 1 base, leaving 11 bases between them. The DNA of the CDR3 is TGTGCCAGCAGCCAAGTAATTGGACAGTCTGGAAACACCATATATTTT. Translation gives CASSQVIGQSGNTIYF.

This chain links TRBV7-8 with TRBJ2-7; D unresolved. The germline V gene encodes CDR1 SGHVS and CDR2 FQNEAQ. Trimming removed 4 bases from V and 6 bases from J, with 13 bases in between. The CDR3 runs to 13 residues. CDR3 region: CASSSHLVGEQYV. The CDR3 DNA is TGTGCCAGCAGCTCCCACCTGGTCGGCGAGCAGTACGTC.

The rearrangement uses TRBV7-8 and TRBJ2-7, with D perhaps matching TRBD1 (6 bases). Trimming cost V 1 base and J 5 bases, with 18 bases left between them. This CDR3 is built from 16 residues. Germline values: CDR1 SGHVS, CDR2 FQNEAQ. This chain's CDR3 is CASSLVPPGEQDEQYV. In nucleotides, the CDR3 is TGTGCCAGCAGCTTAGTACCCCCAGGGGAGCAGGACGAGCAGTACGTC.

The chain links TRBV5-1 to TRBJ1-3, with D possibly being TRBD1 (5 bases). This CDR3 is built from 16 residues. The ends were cut back, 2 bases at V and 4 bases at J, with 16 bases in the middle. Germline V CDR1 and CDR2: SGHRS, YFSETQ. DNA for the CDR3: TGCGCCAGCAGCTTAAGGCAGGGAATGAGCGGAAACACCATATATTTT. It encodes CASSLRQGMSGNTIYF.

This chain links TRBV9 with TRBJ1-1, with D perhaps TRBD1 (6 bases). The CDR3 spans 14 residues. V lost 1 base and J lost 2, with 9 bases in between. Per the germline V gene, CDR1 is SGDLS and CDR2 is YYNGEE. The CDR3 protein is CASSVTGFNTEAFF. CDR3 DNA: TGTGCCAGCAGCGTAACAGGGTTTAACACTGAAGCTTTCTTT.

This chain joins TRBV12-3 or TRBV12-4 and TRBJ2-5, with 7 bases that match TRBD1. The CDR3 length is 13 residues. Germline trimming cut 7 bases from V and 4 bases from J; bases unmatched to any gene: 6. The CDR3 coding sequence is TGTGCCAGCAAAGTTGGGACAGTAGAGACCCAGTACTTC. Protein sequence: CASKVGTVETQYF.

The chain carries TRBV3-1 (or the pseudogene TRBV3-2) and TRBJ2-7; D is unresolved. Trimming removed 5 bases at V and 0 bases at J, with 8 bases between. CDR1 is LGHDT, CDR2 YNNKEL, per germline (reference sequence). The CDR3 is 13 amino acids. The CDR3 reads CASSFGGSYEQYF. CDR3 DNA: TGTGCCAGCAGCTTCGGTGGCTCCTACGAGCAGTACTTC.

The gene calls are TRBV30 and TRBJ1-2; D may be TRBD1 (6 bases). From germline, CDR1 is GTSNPN and CDR2 SVGIG (reference sequence). The CDR3 length is 14 residues. V was cut by 3 bases and J by 4 bases, with 15 bases left in between. The CDR3 sequence is CAWRATGGRYGYTF. CDR3 nucleotide sequence: TGTGCCTGGAGAGCGACAGGTGGCCGCTATGGCTACACCTTC.

This chain connects TRBV28 to TRBJ2-7; D is possibly TRBD2 (5 bases). V gave up 6 bases and J gave up 4 bases, with 7 bases separating them. Germline CDR1 reads MDHEN; CDR2 reads SYDVKM. This CDR3 has 11 residues. The CDR3 spells CASSGEYEQYV. In DNA form, the CDR3 reads TGTGCCAGCAGCGGGGAGTACGAGCAGTACGTC.

This clone has only one observation. V and J are TRBV4-1 and TRBJ2-7; 7 bases agree with TRBD1. This CDR3 comprises 12 residues. Germline-derived CDR1 and CDR2 are MGHRA and YSYEKL. V shed 9 bases and J 2 bases; nucleotides not matched to a gene: 4. The CDR3 loop is CARNRGTYEQYV. CDR3 in DNA: TGCGCCAGGAACAGGGGCACCTACGAGCAGTACGTC.

The chain employs TRBV6-5 and TRBJ1-1, with 8 bases matching TRBD1. Trimming cost V 7 bases and J 3 bases; bases outside gene matches: 7. The CDR3 runs to 14 residues. CDR1 and CDR2 from the germline V gene are MNHEY and SVGAGI. The CDR3, as DNA: TGTGCCAGCATCTTCCAGGGGGCGGACACTGAAGCTTTCTTT. Translation: CASIFQGADTEAFF.

This clone was observed a single time. The chain joins TRBV2 to TRBJ1-5; D gene uncertain. Trimming left V 2 bases short and J 6 bases short, with 11 bases between. Germline CDR1 is SNHLY and CDR2 is FYNNEI. The CDR3 is made up of 14 amino acids. The chain's CDR3 is CASSEYAVGQPQHF. Here the CDR3 DNA reads TGTGCCAGCAGTGAATATGCTGTCGGTCAGCCCCAGCATTTT.

This sequence joins TRBV11-2 and TRBJ1-2; D is possibly TRBD1 (5 bases). This CDR3 region has 14 residues. Germline lookup yields CDR1 SGHAT and CDR2 FQNNGV. V lost 0 bases, J lost 0 bases, and 5 bases lay in between. CDR3 region: CASSLDRANYGYTF. The CDR3 DNA reads as TGTGCCAGCAGCTTAGACAGGGCTAACTATGGCTACACCTTC.

CDR3 sequence reads: CASSLGAHSPLHF. CDR3 nucleotide sequence: TGTGCCAGCAGTTTGGGGGCTCATTCACCCCTCCACTTT. The chain carries TRBV27 and TRBJ1-6; perhaps TRBD1 as D (6 bases). CDR1 MNHEY and CDR2 SMNVEV come from the germline V gene (reference sequence). Trimming took 3 bases from V and 8 from J, leaving 8 bases between them. The CDR3 extends over 13 amino acids.